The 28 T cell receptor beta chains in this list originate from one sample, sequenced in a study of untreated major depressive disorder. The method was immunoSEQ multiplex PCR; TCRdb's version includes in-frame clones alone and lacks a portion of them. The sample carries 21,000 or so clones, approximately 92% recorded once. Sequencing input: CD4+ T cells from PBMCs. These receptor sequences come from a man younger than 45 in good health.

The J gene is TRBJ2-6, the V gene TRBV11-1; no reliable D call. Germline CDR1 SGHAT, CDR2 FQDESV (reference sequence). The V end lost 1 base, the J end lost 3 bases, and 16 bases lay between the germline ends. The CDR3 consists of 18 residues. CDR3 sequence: CASSLEPPGYGGANVLTF. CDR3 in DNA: TGTGCCAGCAGCTTAGAACCCCCCGGGTATGGTGGGGCCAACGTCCTGACTTTC. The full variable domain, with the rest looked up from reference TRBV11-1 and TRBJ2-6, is EAEVAQSPRYKITEKSQAVAFWCDPISGHATLYWYRQILGQGPELLVQFQDESVVDDSQLPKDRFSAERLKGVDSTLKIQPAELGDSAMYLCASSLEPPGYGGANVLTFGAGSRLTVL.

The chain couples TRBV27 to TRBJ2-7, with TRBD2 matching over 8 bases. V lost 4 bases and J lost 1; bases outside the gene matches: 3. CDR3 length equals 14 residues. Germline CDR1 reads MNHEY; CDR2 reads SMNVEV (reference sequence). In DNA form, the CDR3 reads TGTGCCAGCAGTTCGGGACTAGGGTCCTACGAGCAGTACTTC. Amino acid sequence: CASSSGLGSYEQYF.

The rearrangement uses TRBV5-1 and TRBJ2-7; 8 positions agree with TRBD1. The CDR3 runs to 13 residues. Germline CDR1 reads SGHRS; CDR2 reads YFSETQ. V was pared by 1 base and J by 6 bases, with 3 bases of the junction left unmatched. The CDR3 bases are TGCGCCAGCAGCTTGATACAGGGGGGCGAGCAGTACTTC. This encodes CASSLIQGGEQYF.

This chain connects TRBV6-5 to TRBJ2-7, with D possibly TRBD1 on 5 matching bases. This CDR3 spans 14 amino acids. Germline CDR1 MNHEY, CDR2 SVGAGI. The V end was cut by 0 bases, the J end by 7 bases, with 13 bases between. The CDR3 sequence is CASSYSGRDQEQYF. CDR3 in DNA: TGTGCCAGCAGTTACTCGGGCAGGGATCAAGAGCAGTACTTC.

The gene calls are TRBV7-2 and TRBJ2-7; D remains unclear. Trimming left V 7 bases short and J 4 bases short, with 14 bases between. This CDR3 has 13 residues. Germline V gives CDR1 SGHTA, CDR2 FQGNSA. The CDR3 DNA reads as TGTGCCAGCACTCGTAATCCCGGTTACGAGCAGTACTTC. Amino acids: CASTRNPGYEQYF. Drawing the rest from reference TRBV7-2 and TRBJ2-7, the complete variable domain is GAGVSQSPSNKVTEKGKDVELRCDPISGHTALYWYRQSLGQGLEFLIYFQGNSAPDKSGLPSDRFSAERTGGSVSTLTIQRTQQEDSAVYLCASTRNPGYEQYFGPGTRLTVT.

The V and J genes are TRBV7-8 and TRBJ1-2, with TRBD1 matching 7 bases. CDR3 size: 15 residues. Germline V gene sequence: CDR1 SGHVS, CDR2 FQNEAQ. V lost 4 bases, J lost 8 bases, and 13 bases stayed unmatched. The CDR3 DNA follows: TGTGCCAGCAGCTCGGCCTCCGGGACAGCTGGGGGCTACACCTTC. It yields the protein CASSSASGTAGGYTF. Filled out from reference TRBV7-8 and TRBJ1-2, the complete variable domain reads GAGVSQSPRYKVAKRGQDVALRCDPISGHVSLFWYQQALGQGPEFLTYFQNEAQLDKSGLPSDRFFAERPEGSVSTLKIQRTQQEDSAVYLCASSSASGTAGGYTFGSGTRLTVV.

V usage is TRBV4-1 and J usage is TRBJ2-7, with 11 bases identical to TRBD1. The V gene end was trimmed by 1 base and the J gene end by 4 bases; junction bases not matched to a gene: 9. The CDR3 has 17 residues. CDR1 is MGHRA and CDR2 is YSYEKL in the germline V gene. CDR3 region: CASSQVYAGTGGYEQYF. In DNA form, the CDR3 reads TGCGCCAGCAGCCAAGTATATGCCGGGACAGGGGGATACGAGCAGTACTTC.

The CDR3 DNA reads TGTGCCATCAGTGATCCCCCAGGGCAGGGGGCTTCGGAGCAGTACTTC. Protein sequence: CAISDPPGQGASEQYF. The chain uses TRBV10-3 and TRBJ2-7; TRBD1 aligns across 8 bases. CDR1 and CDR2 (germline): ENHRY, SYGVKD. There are 16 residues in the CDR3. V lost 3 bases and J lost 7; bases outside the gene matches: 14.

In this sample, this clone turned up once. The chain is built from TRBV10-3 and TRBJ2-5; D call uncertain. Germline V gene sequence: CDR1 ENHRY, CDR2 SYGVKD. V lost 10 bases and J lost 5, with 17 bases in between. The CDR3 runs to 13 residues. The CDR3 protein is CATTSGELETQYF. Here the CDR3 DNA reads TGTGCCACGACGTCCGGCGAATTGGAGACCCAGTACTTC.

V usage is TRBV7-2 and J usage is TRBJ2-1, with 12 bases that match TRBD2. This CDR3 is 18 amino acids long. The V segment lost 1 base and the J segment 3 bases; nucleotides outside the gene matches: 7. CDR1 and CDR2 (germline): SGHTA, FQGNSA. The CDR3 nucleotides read TGTGCCAGCAGCTTAGAGGGTACTAGCGGGAGGTTCTACAATGAGCAGTTCTTC. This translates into CASSLEGTSGRFYNEQFF.

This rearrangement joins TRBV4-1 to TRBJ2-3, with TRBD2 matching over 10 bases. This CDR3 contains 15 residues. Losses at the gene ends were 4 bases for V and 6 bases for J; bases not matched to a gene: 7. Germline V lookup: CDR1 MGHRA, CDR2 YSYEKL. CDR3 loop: CASSLSGRAWDTQYF. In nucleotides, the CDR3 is TGCGCCAGCAGCCTCAGCGGGAGGGCATGGGATACGCAGTATTTT.

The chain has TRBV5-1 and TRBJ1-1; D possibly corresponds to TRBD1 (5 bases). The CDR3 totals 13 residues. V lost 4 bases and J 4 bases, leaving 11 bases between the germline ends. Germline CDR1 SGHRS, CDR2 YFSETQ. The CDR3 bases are TGCGCCAGCAGCCCGGACATGAGCACTGAAGCTTTCTTT. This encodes CASSPDMSTEAFF.

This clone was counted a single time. In DNA form, the CDR3 reads TGTGCCAGCAGCTCGCCCCCATCGACAGGGAATGGCTACACCTTC. Its protein product is CASSSPPSTGNGYTF. The chain recombines TRBV7-2 with TRBJ1-2; 7 bases agree with TRBD1. This CDR3 has 15 amino acids. Germline CDR1 SGHTA, CDR2 FQGNSA. Trimming removed 4 bases from V and 6 bases from J; junction bases left unmatched: 11. Filled out from reference TRBV7-2 and TRBJ1-2, the complete variable domain reads GAGVSQSPSNKVTEKGKDVELRCDPISGHTALYWYRQSLGQGLEFLIYFQGNSAPDKSGLPSDRFSAERTGGSVSTLTIQRTQQEDSAVYLCASSSPPSTGNGYTFGSGTRLTVV.

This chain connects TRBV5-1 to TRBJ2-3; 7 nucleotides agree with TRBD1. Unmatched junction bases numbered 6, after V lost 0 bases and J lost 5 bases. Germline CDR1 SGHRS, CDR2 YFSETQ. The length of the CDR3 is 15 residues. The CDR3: CASSLGGQLGDTQYF. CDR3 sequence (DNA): TGCGCCAGCAGCTTGGGGGGACAGCTTGGAGATACGCAGTATTTT.

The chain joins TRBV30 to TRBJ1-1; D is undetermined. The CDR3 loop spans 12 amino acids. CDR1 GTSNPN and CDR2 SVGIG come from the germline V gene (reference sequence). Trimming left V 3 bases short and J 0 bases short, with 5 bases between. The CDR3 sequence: CAWRPVNTEAFF. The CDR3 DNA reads TGTGCCTGGAGGCCGGTGAACACTGAAGCTTTCTTT.

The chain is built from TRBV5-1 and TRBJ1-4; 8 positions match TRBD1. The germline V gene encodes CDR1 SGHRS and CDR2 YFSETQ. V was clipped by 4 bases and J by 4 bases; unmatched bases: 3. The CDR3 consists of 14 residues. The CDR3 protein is CASSVTGDNEKLFF. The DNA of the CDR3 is TGCGCCAGCAGCGTGACAGGGGATAATGAAAAACTGTTTTTT.

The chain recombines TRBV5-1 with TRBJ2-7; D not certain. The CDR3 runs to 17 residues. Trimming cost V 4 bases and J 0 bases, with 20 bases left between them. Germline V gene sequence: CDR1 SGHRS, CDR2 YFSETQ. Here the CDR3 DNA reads TGCGCCAGCAGCCTAATCCCCACGGCGATAAGCTCCTACGAGCAGTACTTC. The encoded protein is CASSLIPTAISSYEQYF.

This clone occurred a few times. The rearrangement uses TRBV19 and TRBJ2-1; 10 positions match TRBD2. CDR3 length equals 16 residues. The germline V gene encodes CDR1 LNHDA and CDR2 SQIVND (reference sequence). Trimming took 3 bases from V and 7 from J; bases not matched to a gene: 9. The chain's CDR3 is CASSIPGAGGRNEQFF. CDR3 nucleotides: TGTGCCAGTAGTATCCCGGGAGCGGGAGGGCGAAATGAGCAGTTCTTC.

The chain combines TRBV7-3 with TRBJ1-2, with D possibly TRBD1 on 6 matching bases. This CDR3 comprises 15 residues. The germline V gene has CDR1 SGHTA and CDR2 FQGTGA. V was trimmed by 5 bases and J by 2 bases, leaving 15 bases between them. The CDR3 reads CASSPTRDKNYGYTF. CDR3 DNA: TGTGCCAGCAGCCCTACCCGGGACAAGAACTATGGCTACACCTTC.

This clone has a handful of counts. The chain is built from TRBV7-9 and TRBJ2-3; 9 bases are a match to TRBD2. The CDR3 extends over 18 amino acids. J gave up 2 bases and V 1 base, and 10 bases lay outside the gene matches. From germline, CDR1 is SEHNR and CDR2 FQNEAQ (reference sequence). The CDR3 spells CASSLVRPASGATDTQYF. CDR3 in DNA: TGTGCCAGCAGCTTAGTCCGACCGGCTAGCGGGGCCACAGATACGCAGTATTTT. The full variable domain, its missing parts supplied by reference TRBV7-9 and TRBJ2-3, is DTGVSQNPRHKITKRGQNVTFRCDPISEHNRLYWYRQTLGQGPEFLTYFQNEAQLEKSRLLSDRFSAERPKGSFSTLEIQRTEQGDSAMYLCASSLVRPASGATDTQYFGPGTRLTVL.

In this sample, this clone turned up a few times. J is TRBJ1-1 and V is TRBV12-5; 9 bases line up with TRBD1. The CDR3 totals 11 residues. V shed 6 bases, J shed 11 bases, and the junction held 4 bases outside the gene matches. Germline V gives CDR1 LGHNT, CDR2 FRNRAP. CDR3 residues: CASGPDRGAFF. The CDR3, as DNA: TGTGCTAGTGGCCCAGACAGGGGGGCTTTCTTT.

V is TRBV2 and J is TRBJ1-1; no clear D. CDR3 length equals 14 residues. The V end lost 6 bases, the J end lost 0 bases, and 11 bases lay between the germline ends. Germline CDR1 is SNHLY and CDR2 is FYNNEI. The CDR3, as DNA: TGTGCCAGCAGGGCCCAAATATTGAACACTGAAGCTTTCTTT. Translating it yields CASRAQILNTEAFF. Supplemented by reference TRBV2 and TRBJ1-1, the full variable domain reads EPEVTQTPSHQVTQMGQEVILRCVPISNHLYFYWYRQILGQKVEFLVSFYNNEISEKSEIFDDQFSVERPDGSNFTLKIRSTKLEDSAMYFCASRAQILNTEAFFGQGTRLTVV.

CDR3: CASSLSRTGGGGYTF. In DNA form, the CDR3 reads TGTGCCAGCAGCTTATCGCGGACAGGGGGCGGCGGCTACACCTTC. The V and J genes are TRBV13 and TRBJ1-2; 11 positions match TRBD1. V lost 2 bases to trimming and J lost 8 bases; unmatched junction nucleotides: 7. The CDR3 loop spans 15 amino acids. The germline V gene has CDR1 PRHDT and CDR2 FYEKMQ (reference sequence).

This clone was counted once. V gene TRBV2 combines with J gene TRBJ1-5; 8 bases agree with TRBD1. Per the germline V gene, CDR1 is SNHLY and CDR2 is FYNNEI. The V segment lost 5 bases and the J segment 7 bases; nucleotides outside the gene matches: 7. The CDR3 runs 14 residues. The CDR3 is CASSTGGLRQPQHF. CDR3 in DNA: TGTGCCAGCAGTACAGGGGGACTGAGGCAGCCCCAGCATTTT.

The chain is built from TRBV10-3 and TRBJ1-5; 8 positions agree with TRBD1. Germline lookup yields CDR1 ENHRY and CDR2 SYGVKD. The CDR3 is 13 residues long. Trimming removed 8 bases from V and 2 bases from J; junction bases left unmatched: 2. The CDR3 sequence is CAIAGQGNQPQHF. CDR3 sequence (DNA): TGTGCCATCGCGGGACAGGGCAATCAGCCCCAGCATTTT.

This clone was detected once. CDR3 loop: CASSPTPGRPSYEQYF. CDR3 sequence (DNA): TGCGCCAGCAGCCCCACCCCGGGGAGACCCTCCTACGAGCAGTACTTC. The V gene is TRBV4-1, the J gene TRBJ2-7, with D perhaps matching TRBD2 (5 bases). Germline assignment: CDR1 MGHRA and CDR2 YSYEKL. The CDR3 has 16 residues. V was pared by 4 bases and J by 0 bases, with 16 bases between.

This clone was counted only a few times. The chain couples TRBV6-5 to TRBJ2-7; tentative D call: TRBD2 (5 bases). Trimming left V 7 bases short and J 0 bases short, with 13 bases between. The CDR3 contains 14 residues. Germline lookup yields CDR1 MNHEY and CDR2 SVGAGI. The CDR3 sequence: CASTRVGLSYEQYF. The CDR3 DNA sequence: TGTGCCAGCACGAGGGTAGGGCTCTCCTACGAGCAGTACTTC.

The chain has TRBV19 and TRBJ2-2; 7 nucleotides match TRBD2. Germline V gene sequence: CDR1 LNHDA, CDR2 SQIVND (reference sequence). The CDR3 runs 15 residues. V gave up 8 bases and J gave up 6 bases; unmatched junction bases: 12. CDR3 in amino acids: CASGTGGGAAGELFF. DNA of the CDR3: TGTGCCAGTGGGACGGGAGGTGGGGCGGCCGGGGAGCTGTTTTTT.